What follows is one TCR beta chain and its context. This entry is derived from a study of blood T cell repertoires in COVID-19. Looking at the study overall: T cells, B-cell-depleted T cells, or PBMCs supplied cDNA or gDNA.

Sequencing used immunoSEQ multiplex PCR; TCRdb keeps in-frame clones, though not all of them. The repertoire holds fewer than 40,000 clones, with roughly 78% as singletons. Sequences were obtained from peripheral blood. The TCR was taken from an elderly man with active or convalescent COVID-19.

The CDR3 protein is CATSRGRGGRGVGQPQHF. In DNA form, the CDR3 reads TGTGCCACCAGCAGAGGCCGCGGAGGGAGGGGGGTCGGACAGCCCCAGCATTTT. The genes are TRBV15 and TRBJ1-5, with a weak D call TRBD1 (6 bases). The V gene lost 1 base and the J gene lost 7 bases, with 23 bases spanning the gap. From germline, CDR1 is LNHNV and CDR2 YYDKDF (reference sequence). The CDR3 extends over 18 amino acids. The full variable domain, rest sourced from reference TRBV15 and TRBJ1-5, is DAMVIQNPRYQVTQFGKPVTLSCSQTLNHNVMYWYQQKSSQAPKLLFHYYDKDFNNEADTPDNFQSRRPNTSFCFLDIRSPGLGDTAMYLCATSRGRGGRGVGQPQHFGDGTRLSIL.